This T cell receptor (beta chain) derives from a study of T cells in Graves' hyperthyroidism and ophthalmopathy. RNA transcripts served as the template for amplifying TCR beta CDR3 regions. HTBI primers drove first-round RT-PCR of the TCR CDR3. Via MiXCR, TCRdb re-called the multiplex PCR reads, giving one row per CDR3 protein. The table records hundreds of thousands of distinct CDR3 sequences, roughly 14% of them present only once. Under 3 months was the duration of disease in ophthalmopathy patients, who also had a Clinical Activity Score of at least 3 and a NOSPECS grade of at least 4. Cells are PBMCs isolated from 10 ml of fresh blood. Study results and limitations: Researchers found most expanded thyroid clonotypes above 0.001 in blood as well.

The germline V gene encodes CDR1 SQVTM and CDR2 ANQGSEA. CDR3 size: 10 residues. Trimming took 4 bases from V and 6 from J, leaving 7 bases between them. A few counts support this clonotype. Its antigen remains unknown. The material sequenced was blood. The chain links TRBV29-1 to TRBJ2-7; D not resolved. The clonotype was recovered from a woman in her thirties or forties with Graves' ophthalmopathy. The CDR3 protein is CSVGGGEQYF. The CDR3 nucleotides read TGCAGCGTTGGGGGTGGCGAGCAGTACTTC.